What follows is one T cell receptor beta chain and its context. Germline V lookup: CDR1 SGHAT, CDR2 FQNNGV. Germline trimming cut 5 bases from V and 10 bases from J; bases unmatched to any gene: 3. This CDR3 is 12 amino acids long. Per the original methods: The authors estimated nucleated cell counts from reference gene primer amplification. Libraries were prepared by immunoSEQ multiplex PCR; TCRdb keeps only in-frame clonotypes and omits some of them. That table gives V, J and clone size, and the DNA gave D and trimming. The table includes about 54,000 clones, 88% detected once. This specimen comes from a study of blood T cell repertoires in COVID-19. At the level of the study: Sites in the United States, Italy and Spain provided acute and convalescent COVID-19 samples. The cDNA or gDNA used as material had been derived from T cells, B-cell-depleted T cells, or PBMCs.

The sequence derives from a man in his fifties or sixties with active COVID-19. Sequences were obtained from peripheral blood. The chain links TRBV11-2 to TRBJ2-1; 9 bases agree with TRBD2. CDR3 residues: CASSRSGGEQFF. CDR3 DNA: TGTGCCAGCAGCCGTAGCGGGGGAGAGCAGTTCTTC.